The 12 T cell receptor beta chains given below trace back to one sample, sequenced in a study of T cell changes during pregnancy in multiple sclerosis. Sequencing used immunoSEQ multiplex PCR; TCRdb keeps in-frame clones, though not all of them. The data contain around 45,000 clones, more than 80% of them singletons. The specimen comprised CD8+ T cells from peripheral blood mononuclear cells, sampled in the second trimester of pregnancy. These receptors were obtained from a female donor with multiple sclerosis, enrolled in a pregnancy study.

The chain has TRBV19 and TRBJ2-7; possibly TRBD2 for D (5 bases). This CDR3 spans 14 amino acids. In germline, CDR1 is LNHDA, CDR2 SQIVND (reference sequence). The V and J ends lost 3 bases and 5 bases respectively, with 14 bases between them. CDR3 bases: TGTGCCAGTAGTATTGTGACCGGAGGAGACGAGCAGTACTTC. Translating it yields CASSIVTGGDEQYF.

This clone was seen a single time. The CDR3 protein is CASSQTDSSYNEQFF. The CDR3 region has the DNA TGCGCCAGCAGCCAGACCGACAGCTCCTACAATGAGCAGTTCTTC. The chain is built from TRBV4-1 and TRBJ2-1; maybe TRBD1 (5 bases). CDR3 length: 15 residues. Germline CDR1 and CDR2: MGHRA and YSYEKL. V lost 3 bases, J lost 0 bases, and 9 bases lay in between.

This chain joins TRBV6-6 and TRBJ1-1; D uncertain. Trimming pared 8 bases from V and 4 bases from J, leaving 8 bases between. The CDR3 runs to 11 residues. The V gene's germline CDR1 is MNHNY and CDR2 SVGAGI (reference sequence). The CDR3 is CASQRGTEAFF. The DNA for the CDR3 is TGTGCCAGCCAACGGGGCACTGAAGCTTTCTTT.

The chain combines TRBV7-6 with TRBJ1-4; D is possibly TRBD1 (5 bases). Germline CDR1 is SGHVS and CDR2 is FNYEAQ. The germline V and J ends were trimmed by 5 bases and 7 bases, with 11 bases remaining between them. This CDR3 has 13 amino acids. CDR3 amino acids: CASSRDWSEKLFF. CDR3 nucleotides: TGTGCCAGCAGCCGGGACTGGAGTGAAAAACTGTTTTTT.

The CDR3 loop reads CASSVGGGPETQYF. CDR3 nucleotide sequence: TGTGCCAGCAGCGTAGGGGGGGGCCCGGAGACCCAGTACTTC. The rearrangement joins TRBV9 to TRBJ2-5, with a weak D call TRBD2 (7 bases). V lost 0 bases to trimming and J lost 5 bases, with 11 bases between them. The length of the CDR3 is 14 residues. Per germline, CDR1 SGDLS and CDR2 YYNGEE.

This clone has a handful of counts. The chain combines TRBV21-1 with TRBJ1-5; the D call of TRBD1 is as the table states it, not checked on the DNA. TRBV21-1 is annotated as a pseudogene. The CDR3 covers 15 residues. CDR3 sequence reads: CASSKKTGGDQPQHF. CDR3 nucleotides: TGTGCCAGCAGCAAAAAGACAGGGGGCGATCAGCCCCAGCATTTT.

J is TRBJ2-2 and V is TRBV7-6; the D gene is possibly TRBD2 (6 bases). CDR1 is SGHVS and CDR2 is FNYEAQ in the germline V gene. V gave up 3 bases and J gave up 4 bases, with 9 bases separating them. The CDR3 spans 14 residues. CDR3 sequence reads: CASSFGGFTGELFF. The CDR3 DNA sequence: TGTGCCAGCAGCTTTGGGGGGTTCACCGGGGAGCTGTTTTTT.

The chain employs TRBV11-1 and TRBJ2-7, with TRBD2 matching over 15 bases. The germline CDR1 and CDR2 sequences are SGHAT and FQDESV (reference sequence). Trimming at V came to 5 bases and at J to 0 bases, leaving 5 bases not matched to a gene. The CDR3 has 17 residues. As DNA, the CDR3 is TGTGCCAGCAGCCGGGGACTAGCGGGAGGACCCTCCTACGAGCAGTACTTC. Protein product: CASSRGLAGGPSYEQYF.

This clone was counted between two and nine times. The V call is TRBV6-4, the J call TRBJ2-2; tentative D call: TRBD2 (6 bases). Germline CDR1 reads MRHNA; CDR2 reads SNTAGT. V lost 5 bases to trimming and J lost 3 bases, with 13 bases between them. This CDR3 has 15 amino acids. Here the CDR3 reads CASSPSGGDTGELFF. The DNA for the CDR3 is TGTGCCAGCAGTCCTTCCGGGGGAGACACCGGGGAGCTGTTTTTT.

The CDR3 region is CASTSGVDEQFF. The CDR3 nucleotides are TGTGCCAGCACCTCGGGGGTCGATGAGCAGTTCTTC. The chain joins TRBV6-5 to TRBJ2-1, with a weak D call TRBD2 (6 bases). Germline V lookup: CDR1 MNHEY, CDR2 SVGAGI. Trimming pared 7 bases from V and 8 bases from J, leaving 12 bases between. The CDR3 sequence is 12 residues long.

The chain recombines TRBV4-1 with TRBJ2-2; TRBD1 matches 12 bases. V dropped 4 bases and J dropped 5; count of bases not matched to a gene: 5. Germline V gene sequence: CDR1 MGHRA, CDR2 YSYEKL. The CDR3 has 16 residues. This CDR3 reads CASSLGTGGATGELFF. The CDR3 DNA is TGCGCCAGCAGCCTCGGGACAGGGGGCGCGACCGGGGAGCTGTTTTTT.

A word on this clone: Other DNA sequences of this sample code for an identical CDR3. The chain recombines TRBV27 with TRBJ1-5; 10 bases are shared with TRBD1. V lost 6 bases and J lost 4; bases outside the gene matches: 3. The CDR3 has 14 amino acids. Germline V lookup: CDR1 MNHEY, CDR2 SMNVEV (reference sequence). The CDR3 DNA reads TGTGCCAGCAGCTGGACAGGGGGTAATCAGCCCCAGCATTTT. It is translated as CASSWTGGNQPQHF.